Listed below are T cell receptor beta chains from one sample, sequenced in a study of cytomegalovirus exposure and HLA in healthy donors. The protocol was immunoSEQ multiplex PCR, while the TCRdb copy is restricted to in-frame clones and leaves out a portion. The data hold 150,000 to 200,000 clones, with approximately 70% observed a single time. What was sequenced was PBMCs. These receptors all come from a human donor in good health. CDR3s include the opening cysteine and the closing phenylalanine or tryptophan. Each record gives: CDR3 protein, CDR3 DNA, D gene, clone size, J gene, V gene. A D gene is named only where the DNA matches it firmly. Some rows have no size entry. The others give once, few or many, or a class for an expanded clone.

CASSALVLSDTQYF,TGTGCCAGCAGTGCCCTAGTACTTTCGGATACGCAGTATTTT,NA,NA,TRBJ2-3,TRBV6-1
CASSLSGSGNQPQHF,TGTGCCAGCAGCTTATCGGGGAGCGGCAATCAGCCCCAGCATTTT,NA,NA,TRBJ1-5,TRBV7-9
CASSFRQGETDTQYF,TGTGCCAGCAGCTTCCGGCAGGGGGAAACAGATACGCAGTATTTT,TRBD1,once,TRBJ2-3,TRBV7-8
CASSLRQGAPYEQYF,TGCGCCAGCAGCTTGAGACAGGGAGCCCCCTACGAGCAGTACTTC,TRBD1,NA,TRBJ2-7,TRBV5-1
CASSPSKEITYEQYF,TGTGCCAGCTCACCGAGTAAGGAGATAACCTACGAGCAGTACTTC,NA,NA,TRBJ2-7,TRBV18
CAMGRTNTEAFF,TGTGCCATGGGGCGGACAAACACTGAAGCTTTCTTT,NA,NA,TRBJ1-1,TRBV10-3
CASSLTKGLAGGLGPTDTQYF,TGTGCCAGCAGCTTAACAAAGGGACTAGCGGGGGGTCTTGGGCCGACAGATACGCAGTATTTT,TRBD2,once,TRBJ2-3,TRBV7-6
CAIKSGGTAYEQYF,TGTGCCATCAAAAGCGGGGGGACGGCCTACGAGCAGTACTTC,TRBD2,NA,TRBJ2-7,TRBV10-3
CASSDGSGGGDTQYF,TGTGCCAGCAGCGATGGTAGCGGGGGGGGAGATACGCAGTATTTT,TRBD2,NA,TRBJ2-3,TRBV7-3
CASRPTEAEAFF,TGTGCCAGCAGGCCGACAGAGGCTGAAGCTTTCTTT,NA,few,TRBJ1-1,TRBV5-8
CASSAGQGPNEQYF,TGTGCCAGTAGTGCAGGACAGGGTCCCAACGAGCAGTACTTC,TRBD1,NA,TRBJ2-7,TRBV19
CASSSRVPSGNTIYF,TGTGCCAGCAGCTCCAGGGTGCCCTCCGGAAACACCATATATTTT,NA,few,TRBJ1-3,TRBV6-6
CASTPGTGSEKLFF,TGTGCCAGCACCCCCGGGACAGGGTCTGAAAAACTGTTTTTT,TRBD1,NA,TRBJ1-4,TRBV9
CASSLVGDSNQPQHF,TGCGCCAGCAGCTTGGTAGGGGATAGCAATCAGCCCCAGCATTTT,NA,NA,TRBJ1-5,TRBV5-1
CASSPKTGYGGYTF,TGTGCCAGCAGCCCGAAGACAGGGTACGGGGGCTACACCTTC,TRBD1,once,TRBJ1-2,TRBV11-2
CASQLRGLQFF,TGTGCCAGCCAACTAAGGGGGTTGCAGTTCTTC,NA,once,TRBJ2-1,TRBV6-1
CASSLGGGPNEKLFF,TGCGCCAGCAGCTTGGGGGGGGGCCCTAATGAAAAACTGTTTTTT,NA,NA,TRBJ1-4,TRBV5-1
CASSMWGHTGELFF,TGTGCCAGTAGTATGTGGGGGCATACCGGGGAGCTGTTTTTT,NA,NA,TRBJ2-2,TRBV19
CASTPLGGTYTEAFF,TGTGCCAGCACTCCCCTCGGGGGAACCTACACTGAAGCTTTCTTT,NA,once,TRBJ1-1,TRBV27
CASTGEYNSPLHF,TGTGCCAGCACCGGGGAGTATAATTCACCCCTCCACTTT,NA,once,TRBJ1-6,TRBV7-9
CASSPAGRDTEAFF,TGTGCCAGCAGCCCGGCGGGGAGGGACACTGAAGCTTTCTTT,NA,NA,TRBJ1-1,TRBV27
CASSPWDSREQYF,TGTGCCAGCAGCCCGTGGGACAGCCGCGAGCAGTACTTC,TRBD1,NA,TRBJ2-7,TRBV9
CASSILAGQGSHEQYF,TGTGCCAGTAGTATTTTGGCGGGACAGGGTTCCCACGAGCAGTACTTC,TRBD1,once,TRBJ2-7,TRBV19
CASSLPDSGLAGGRNTGELFF,TGTGCCAGCAGCTTACCTGACTCGGGACTAGCGGGGGGTAGGAACACCGGGGAGCTGTTTTTT,TRBD2,NA,TRBJ2-2,TRBV7-3